The table lists the clone carrying this TCR beta chain with a few counts. Its antigen is as yet unknown. These data belong to a study of human T cells and chemical hapten exposure. Study-level background: Across its approximately 25 weeks, the study gave patients weekly diphenylcyclopropenone doses to the scalp. Patch testing was performed with 0.01% DPC on the upper back, with reading at 6 days. Study observations and caveats: Alopecia in the donors means their immune response may deviate from healthy people's. TCRs whose frequency exceeded 1 in 1000 remained the same following DPC sensitization.

The CDR3 runs to 13 residues. Germline lookup yields CDR1 LNHDA and CDR2 SQIVND (reference sequence). Trimming stripped 6 bases from V and 2 bases from J, with 10 bases between. Time point of the sample: pre-sensitization, week 0. Documented treatment: therapeutic diphenylcyclopropenone sensitization with weekly scalp DPC. TCRdb recomputed calls from the RACE reads with MiXCR, one row per CDR3 protein. The profile shows 80,000 to 100,000 distinct CDR3 sequences, 10% to 13% of them singletons. Sequenced material: whole blood, taken in connection with sensitization to the hapten diphenylcyclopropenone (DPC). This sequence joins TRBV19 and TRBJ1-1; D call uncertain. This clonotype originated in a woman aged 60-75 years with alopecia areata. Some clones in this sample may be carry-over from other donors' samples. CDR3 region: CASRRTDNTEAFF. The CDR3 coding sequence is TGTGCCAGTAGGAGGACGGATAACACTGAAGCTTTCTTT.